These T cell receptor beta chains were read from a single sample in a study of shared clonotypes between healthy human individuals. Here immunoSEQ multiplex PCR was the method, and the copy in TCRdb shows in-frame clones only, minus some. Of 450,000 to 500,000 clones in the sample, around 80% were seen once. Sequenced input: PBMCs. Receptors originate from a middle-aged woman in good health. Some clones in this sample may be carry-over from other donors' samples. Each CDR3 is given with its conserved first and last residue. D genes are given only for firm matches. Only part of the rows carry a size: once, few, many, or a class if the clone is expanded.

d_call	clone_size	v_call	j_call	cdr3_aa	cdr3_nt
NA	NA	TRBV7-9	TRBJ2-7	CASSLSSIHEQYF	TGTGCCAGCAGCCTCTCCTCCATCCACGAGCAGTACTTC
TRBD1	NA	TRBV15	TRBJ2-5	CATSRDGQGWGETQYF	TGTGCCACCAGCAGAGACGGACAGGGTTGGGGAGAGACCCAGTACTTC
NA	few	TRBV4-3	TRBJ2-1	CASSQEAASHNEQFF	TGCGCCAGCAGCCAAGAGGCAGCTAGCCACAATGAGCAGTTCTTC
TRBD1	NA	TRBV28	TRBJ1-1	CASSARTGRPEAFF	TGTGCCAGCAGTGCCCGGACAGGGCGGCCTGAAGCTTTCTTT
TRBD1	NA	TRBV15	TRBJ1-1	CATSRRGPSGALETF	TGTGCCACCAGCAGAAGGGGGCCCTCCGGGGCCCTGGAGACGTTT
NA	once	TRBV28	TRBJ1-2	CASSRRYGYTF	TGTGCCAGCAGTCGACGGTATGGCTACACCTTC
TRBD2	NA	TRBV7-3	TRBJ2-3	CASSPGLAGGTQYF	TGTGCCAGCAGCCCTGGACTAGCGGGCGGTACGCAGTATTTT
NA	NA	TRBV14	TRBJ1-1	CASSQDTGLAFF	TGTGCCAGCAGCCAAGATACGGGGCTTGCTTTCTTT
NA	many	TRBV5-1	TRBJ2-6	CASSLGVVDTSGANVLTF	TGCGCCAGCAGCTTGGGCGTTGTAGATACCTCTGGGGCCAACGTCCTGACTTTC
NA	NA	TRBV18	TRBJ1-1	CASSPLGTSNTEAFF	TGTGCCAGCTCACCGCTGGGGACATCGAACACTGAAGCTTTCTTT
NA	NA	TRBV6-1	TRBJ1-1	CASSDSTEAFF	TGTGCCAGCAGTGATTCCACTGAAGCTTTCTTT
NA	NA	TRBV18	TRBJ1-5	CASSPPSSQGLVQPQHF	TGTGCCAGCTCACCACCGTCTTCCCAGGGGTTGGTTCAGCCCCAGCATTTT
NA	NA	TRBV30	TRBJ2-1	CAWETGGSYNEQFF	TGTGCCTGGGAGACTGGGGGCTCCTACAATGAGCAGTTCTTC
NA	NA	TRBV6-6	TRBJ2-2	CASSPGLLNTGELFF	TGTGCCAGTAGCCCGGGGCTCCTGAACACCGGGGAGCTGTTTTTT
NA	NA	TRBV7-2	TRBJ2-7	CASSLEGAGMLGEQYF	TGTGCCAGCAGCTTAGAAGGCGCGGGAATGTTGGGCGAGCAGTACTTC
TRBD1	NA	TRBV19	TRBJ2-5	CASSIGTAIQETQYF	TGTGCCAGTAGTATCGGGACAGCCATCCAAGAGACCCAGTACTTC
NA	NA	TRBV7-9	TRBJ2-7	CASSLAMLAVYEQYF	TGTGCCAGCAGCTTAGCGATGCTAGCAGTCTACGAGCAGTACTTC
NA	NA	TRBV27	TRBJ1-5	CASRRTVNQPQHF	TGTGCCAGCAGACGGACAGTCAATCAGCCCCAGCATTTT
NA	few	TRBV27	TRBJ2-3	CASSEGSTDTQYF	TGTGCCAGCAGTGAGGGTTCCACAGATACGCAGTATTTT
NA	NA	TRBV30	TRBJ1-2	CAWSVTRDYGYTF	TGTGCCTGGAGCGTAACCAGGGACTATGGCTACACCTTC
TRBD2	NA	TRBV19	TRBJ2-1	CASRLGTSSYNEQFF	TGTGCCAGTAGGCTAGGGACTAGCTCCTACAATGAGCAGTTCTTC
NA	many	TRBV7-8	TRBJ2-7	CASSLGRRVSYEQYF	TGTGCCAGCAGCTTAGGTCGCCGGGTCTCCTACGAGCAGTACTTC
NA	NA	TRBV30	TRBJ1-5	CAWSSRVRQPQHF	TGTGCCTGGAGTTCTAGGGTTCGTCAGCCCCAGCATTTT
TRBD1	NA	TRBV7-2	TRBJ1-2	CASSPRQGGSYGYTF	TGTGCCAGCAGCCCCAGACAGGGGGGGTCCTATGGCTACACCTTC
NA	NA	TRBV6-5	TRBJ2-7	CASSTGVSSYEQYF	TGTGCCAGCAGTACTGGGGTTAGCTCCTACGAGCAGTACTTC
NA	NA	TRBV28	TRBJ2-4	CASSLRKHPGRPNIQYF	TGTGCCAGCAGTTTGAGGAAACACCCCGGCAGGCCAAACATTCAGTACTTC
TRBD1	NA	TRBV28	TRBJ2-2	CASSSQGARNTGELFF	TGTGCCAGCAGTTCACAGGGGGCTAGGAACACCGGGGAGCTGTTTTTT
NA	NA	TRBV7-2	TRBJ2-7	CASSLVSSRSYEQYF	TGTGCCAGCAGCTTAGTGTCTAGCCGATCCTACGAGCAGTACTTC
NA	few	TRBV30	TRBJ1-1	CAWSPPGSPTLNAFF	TGTGCCTGGAGCCCGCCGGGGAGTCCAACACTGAACGCTTTCTTT
TRBD2	NA	TRBV5-4	TRBJ2-7	CASSFGLAGAYEQYF	TGTGCCAGCAGCTTCGGACTAGCGGGAGCCTACGAGCAGTACTTC
NA	NA	TRBV18	TRBJ1-2	CASSPEAREISGYTF	TGTGCCAGCTCACCAGAGGCCAGGGAGATAAGTGGCTACACCTTC